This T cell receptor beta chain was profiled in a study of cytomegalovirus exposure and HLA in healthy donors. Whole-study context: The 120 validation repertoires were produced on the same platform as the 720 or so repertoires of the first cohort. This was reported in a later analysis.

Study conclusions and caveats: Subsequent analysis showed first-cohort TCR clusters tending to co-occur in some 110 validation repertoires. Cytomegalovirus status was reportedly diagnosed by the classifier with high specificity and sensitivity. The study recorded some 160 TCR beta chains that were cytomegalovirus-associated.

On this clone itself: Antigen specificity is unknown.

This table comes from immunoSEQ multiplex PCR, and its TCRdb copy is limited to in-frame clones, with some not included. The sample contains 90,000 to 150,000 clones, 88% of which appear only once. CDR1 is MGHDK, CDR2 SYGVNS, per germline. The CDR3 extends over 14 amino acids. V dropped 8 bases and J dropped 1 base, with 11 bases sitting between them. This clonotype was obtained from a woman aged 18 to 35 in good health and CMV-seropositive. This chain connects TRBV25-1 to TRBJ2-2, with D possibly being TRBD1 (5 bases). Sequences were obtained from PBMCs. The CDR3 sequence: CASGIQGNTGELFF. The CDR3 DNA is TGTGCCAGCGGCATCCAGGGGAACACCGGGGAGCTGTTTTTT.